The 21 T cell receptor beta chains listed next were all sequenced from one sample in a study of PD-L1 blockade in urothelial cancer. The time point was: pretreatment peripheral blood. Assay used: immunoSEQ multiplex PCR; TCRdb lists only in-frame clones, some missing. The sample shows about 52,000 clones, roughly 84% of them seen only once. The sequencing used PBMCs, collected around atezolizumab (anti-PD-L1) treatment. The source of these receptors is a man in his fifties or sixties with urothelial cancer.

The V call is TRBV28, the J call TRBJ2-3; 7 bases agree with TRBD1. This CDR3 is built from 20 residues. V shed 5 bases and J 7 bases; nucleotides not matched to a gene: 27. Germline values: CDR1 MDHEN, CDR2 SYDVKM. In DNA, the CDR3 is TGTGCCAGCAGTACCCGATCCCCTCGGTCCGGACAGGAAAGGATGAATACGCAGTATTTT. Residues: CASSTRSPRSGQERMNTQYF.

J is TRBJ2-1 and V is TRBV11-3; D is ambiguous. Looked up from germline, CDR1 is SGHNT and CDR2 is YENEEA. This CDR3 contains 15 residues. The V gene lost 1 base and the J gene lost 6 bases, with 13 bases spanning the gap. The DNA of the CDR3 is TGTGCCAGCAGCTTAGTAGGCCAATCGGGCAATGAGCAGTTCTTC. Its protein is CASSLVGQSGNEQFF.

Only a few counts were recorded for this clone. The V gene is TRBV6-5, the J gene TRBJ2-3, with a weak D call TRBD1 (6 bases). The CDR3 loop spans 13 amino acids. Deletions cut 6 bases from V and 5 bases from J, with 12 bases between. The germline V gene has CDR1 MNHEY and CDR2 SVGAGI. This chain's CDR3 is CASSDRRGDTQYF. The CDR3 DNA sequence: TGTGCCAGCAGCGACAGGAGAGGAGATACGCAGTATTTT.

As DNA, the CDR3 is TGTGCCAGCAGCAGCCTTCAGACAGGGGCCTTCAACACTGAAGCTTTCTTT. Its translation is CASSSLQTGAFNTEAFF. The chain couples TRBV27 to TRBJ1-1; 8 nucleotides align to TRBD1. J lost 2 bases, V lost 6 bases, and 14 bases had no gene match. This CDR3 is built from 17 residues. Germline assignment: CDR1 MNHEY and CDR2 SMNVEV (reference sequence).

Written as DNA, the CDR3 is TGTGCCAGCAGGATGACAGTTGCTGAGACCCAGTACTTC. This codes for CASRMTVAETQYF. The chain recombines TRBV6-1 with TRBJ2-5; a possible D gene is TRBD1 (5 bases). The CDR3 sequence is 13 residues long. V lost 6 bases, J lost 5 bases, and 13 bases lay in between. Germline-derived CDR1 and CDR2 are MNHNS and SASEGT.

This clone has a handful of counts. The chain uses TRBV9 and TRBJ2-2; D may be TRBD2 (6 bases). The CDR3 is 16 amino acids. CDR1 and CDR2 (germline): SGDLS, YYNGEE. V dropped 1 base and J dropped 6 bases, with 16 bases sitting between them. The DNA for the CDR3 is TGTGCCAGCAGCGTATCCGGGACTCCTACCTCCGGGGAGCTGTTTTTT. As protein: CASSVSGTPTSGELFF.

The chain joins TRBV19 to TRBJ2-7, with TRBD1 as a possible D gene (6 bases). Germline V gives CDR1 LNHDA, CDR2 SQIVND (reference sequence). Trimming removed 5 bases from V and 6 bases from J, with 20 bases in between. The CDR3 loop spans 15 amino acids. CDR3 residues: CASSEAGVSVGEQYF. The CDR3, as DNA: TGTGCCAGTAGTGAAGCAGGGGTTTCGGTCGGCGAGCAGTACTTC.

This clone appeared a single time. The chain uses TRBV18 and TRBJ2-3; D gene uncertain. This CDR3 is 15 amino acids long. In germline, CDR1 is KGHSH, CDR2 LQKENI. Trimming pared 0 bases from V and 0 bases from J, leaving 7 bases between. In nucleotides, the CDR3 is TGTGCCAGCTCACCACCCGCGGCTAGCACAGATACGCAGTATTTT. As protein: CASSPPAASTDTQYF.

The DNA of the CDR3 is TGTGCCAGCAGCCTAGCGGGAAGTTGGACCGGGGAGCTGTTTTTT. It yields the protein CASSLAGSWTGELFF. This rearrangement joins TRBV5-6 to TRBJ2-2; 9 nucleotides agree with TRBD2. Trimming cost V 4 bases and J 5 bases; bases outside gene matches: 6. Per germline, CDR1 SGHDT and CDR2 YYEEEE. The CDR3 spans 15 residues.

The V call is TRBV18, the J call TRBJ2-7, with D perhaps TRBD1 (7 bases). The germline gives CDR1 KGHSH, CDR2 LQKENI. Trimming removed 1 base from V and 5 bases from J, with 12 bases in between. CDR3 length: 14 residues. In DNA, the CDR3 is TGTGCCAGCTCACCACAGGGGGCGGGAAACGAGCAGTACTTC. It encodes CASSPQGAGNEQYF. Full variable domain (missing parts from reference TRBV18 and TRBJ2-7): NAGVMQNPRHLVRRRGQEARLRCSPMKGHSHVYWYRQLPEEGLKFMVYLQKENIIDESGMPKERFSAEFPKEGPSILRIQQVVRGDSAAYFCASSPQGAGNEQYFGPGTRLTVT.

V gene TRBV5-4 combines with J gene TRBJ2-1; maybe TRBD2 (7 bases). V was cut by 3 bases and J by 2 bases, with 12 bases left in between. This CDR3 is built from 15 residues. From germline, CDR1 is SGHNT and CDR2 YYREEE (reference sequence). The CDR3 coding sequence is TGTGCCAGCAGCTCACCGGGGGGCGCCTACAATGAGCAGTTCTTC. Its protein product is CASSSPGGAYNEQFF.

The rearrangement joins TRBV30 to TRBJ2-2, with 11 positions matching TRBD2. V lost 4 bases to trimming and J lost 7 bases; unmatched junction nucleotides: 11. Germline CDR1 reads GTSNPN; CDR2 reads SVGIG (reference sequence). This CDR3 is built from 16 residues. CDR3 sequence reads: CAWTRGGSGRDGELFF. The CDR3 DNA follows: TGTGCCTGGACCAGAGGGGGTAGCGGGAGGGACGGGGAGCTGTTTTTT.

This rearrangement joins TRBV5-1 to TRBJ2-1, with 16 bases identical to TRBD2. Trimming cost V 4 bases and J 11 bases; bases outside gene matches: 9. CDR3 length equals 16 residues. Per germline, CDR1 SGHRS and CDR2 YFSETQ. The CDR3 DNA reads as TGCGCCAGCAGCCTGGGACTAGCGGGAGGGCCCGTTAAGCAGTTCTTC. Residues: CASSLGLAGGPVKQFF. Based on the CDR3 plus reference TRBV5-1 and TRBJ2-1, the full variable domain is KAGVTQTPRYLIKTRGQQVTLSCSPISGHRSVSWYQQTPGQGLQFLFEYFSETQRNKGNFPGRFSGRQFSNSRSEMNVSTLELGDSALYLCASSLGLAGGPVKQFFGPGTRLTVL.

The chain uses TRBV9 and TRBJ1-2; 9 bases line up with TRBD1. With 2 bases clipped from V and 4 bases from J, the junction kept 9 bases outside the gene matches. The CDR3 is 16 amino acids. Germline V gene sequence: CDR1 SGDLS, CDR2 YYNGEE. The DNA of the CDR3 is TGTGCCAGCAGCGTTCTTGTACAGGGGGCCCCCTATGGCTACACCTTC. Translated: CASSVLVQGAPYGYTF.

The V call is TRBV7-9, the J call TRBJ2-3, with TRBD2 identical over 15 bases. From germline, CDR1 is SEHNR and CDR2 FQNEAQ (reference sequence). CDR3 length equals 16 residues. With V trimmed by 5 bases and J by 8 bases, 8 bases remained unmatched. The CDR3 coding sequence is TGTGCCAGCAGCGCCCGGACTAGCGGGAGGGCCCCTACGCAGTATTTT. This translates into CASSARTSGRAPTQYF.

The chain couples TRBV30 to TRBJ1-5, with D possibly TRBD1 on 6 matching bases. The CDR3 loop spans 13 amino acids. The ends were cut back, 7 bases at V and 7 bases at J, with 17 bases in the middle. CDR1 is GTSNPN, CDR2 SVGIG, per germline (reference sequence). The CDR3 sequence is CAYVQGVGQPQHF. The CDR3, as DNA: TGTGCCTACGTACAGGGCGTAGGGCAGCCCCAGCATTTT.

The chain recombines TRBV7-9 with TRBJ1-6; the match to TRBD1 covers 8 bases. Germline V gene sequence: CDR1 SEHNR, CDR2 FQNEAQ (reference sequence). The CDR3 has 15 residues. Losses at the gene ends were 5 bases for V and 7 bases for J; bases not matched to a gene: 7. CDR3 sequence: CASSPRTGNNSPLHF. CDR3 bases: TGTGCCAGCAGCCCGCGGACAGGGAACAATTCACCCCTCCACTTT.

The chain carries TRBV5-8 and TRBJ1-1, with D possibly TRBD1 on 5 matching bases. CDR3 length equals 12 residues. The germline V gene has CDR1 SGHTS and CDR2 YDEGEE. The V end lost 7 bases, the J end lost 7 bases, and 14 bases lay between the germline ends. The CDR3 DNA reads TGTGCCAGCGTCGACAGAACCATTGAAGCTTTCTTT. Its translation is CASVDRTIEAFF.

This chain joins TRBV6-5 and TRBJ2-1, with D perhaps TRBD2 (6 bases). V gave up 9 bases and J gave up 5 bases, with 20 bases separating them. The germline V gene encodes CDR1 MNHEY and CDR2 SVGAGI. This CDR3 spans 15 amino acids. The chain's CDR3 is CASTPPSAGNNEQFF. CDR3 coding DNA: TGTGCCAGTACTCCTCCTTCGGCGGGGAACAATGAGCAGTTCTTC.

This chain uses TRBV27 with TRBJ2-3; perhaps TRBD2 as D (5 bases). Germline values: CDR1 MNHEY, CDR2 SMNVEV (reference sequence). This CDR3 region has 15 residues. The V end was cut by 0 bases, the J end by 4 bases, with 11 bases between. CDR3 bases: TGTGCCAGCAGTTTATCGAGGGCCCTGCCAGATACGCAGTATTTT. Translation: CASSLSRALPDTQYF.

The rearrangement joins TRBV14 to TRBJ2-2, with D maybe TRBD2 (5 bases). V lost 1 base and J lost 9, with 15 bases in between. The CDR3 totals 15 residues. Germline assignment: CDR1 SGHDN and CDR2 FVKESK. The CDR3 DNA reads TGTGCCAGCAGCCAAGGAGGACTCGAGGGCCGGGAGCTGTTTTTT. Amino acid sequence: CASSQGGLEGRELFF.